A single sample gave rise to the 21 T cell receptor beta chains below, sequenced in a study of CD8 T cells in Susac syndrome. The RNA input was about 0.45 to 1 ug, and it was reverse transcribed with random hexamers. MiXCR, applied by TCRdb to the immunoSEQ multiplex PCR reads, yields one record per CDR3 protein. The sample holds just over 150,000 distinct CDR3 sequences; about 95% are singletons and the top ten take approximately 0.17%. The sequenced material came from CD4+ T cells from PBMCs. These receptor sequences come from a human donor with Susac syndrome.

The chain is built from TRBV6-6 and TRBJ1-2; no firm D call. CDR3 length equals 13 residues. In germline, CDR1 is MNHNY, CDR2 SVGAGI (reference sequence). Trimming pared 6 bases from V and 1 base from J, leaving 9 bases between. DNA for the CDR3: TGTGCCAGCAGCGGCCAGGATAACTATGGCTACACCTTC. Translation: CASSGQDNYGYTF.

Here the CDR3 reads CASSYADREAYGYTF. The CDR3, as DNA: TGTGCCAGCAGTTACGCGGACAGGGAGGCCTATGGCTACACCTTC. The rearrangement uses TRBV6-6 and TRBJ1-2; 8 bases are a match to TRBD1. The J segment lost 4 bases and the V segment lost 2 bases, leaving 6 bases of the junction unmatched. The germline CDR1 and CDR2 sequences are MNHNY and SVGAGI (reference sequence). This CDR3 is built from 15 residues.

This clonotype was counted once. This chain uses TRBV12-3 or TRBV12-4 with TRBJ2-1; TRBD2 matches at 13 bases. Germline trimming cut 3 bases from V and 3 bases from J; bases unmatched to any gene: 11. The CDR3 is made up of 19 amino acids. CDR3 in amino acids: CASSFRGLAGDKVYNEQFF. The CDR3 coding sequence is TGTGCCAGCAGTTTCAGAGGACTAGCGGGGGATAAGGTCTACAATGAGCAGTTCTTC.

This chain links TRBV29-1 with TRBJ2-4, with TRBD2 matching over 12 bases. The CDR3 has 16 residues. The V and J ends lost 1 base and 8 bases, in that order; junction bases with no gene match: 9. CDR1 is SQVTM, CDR2 ANQGSEA, per germline. The DNA for the CDR3 is TGCAGCGTTGAAGGACTAGCGGGGGTAAAGGGGGACATTCAGTACTTC. Translating it yields CSVEGLAGVKGDIQYF.

This clonotype was recorded once. The chain has TRBV9 and TRBJ2-7; TRBD2 matches 9 bases. The CDR3 is made up of 15 amino acids. CDR1 and CDR2 (germline): SGDLS, YYNGEE. Trimming removed 0 bases from V and 7 bases from J; junction bases left unmatched: 8. The CDR3 region is CASSVGAGGQEEQYF. The CDR3 coding sequence is TGTGCCAGCAGCGTAGGGGCGGGGGGGCAGGAAGAGCAGTACTTC.

This clonotype was counted a single time. J is TRBJ1-2 and V is TRBV30; 9 nucleotides line up with TRBD1. The CDR3 covers 17 residues. Germline CDR1 reads GTSNPN; CDR2 reads SVGIG (reference sequence). Trimming took 0 bases from V and 5 from J; bases not matched to a gene: 13. Written as DNA, the CDR3 is TGTGCCTGGAGTGTACAGGGACAGGGAGGAGGAGGGTATGGCTACACCTTC. Amino acids: CAWSVQGQGGGGYGYTF.

V usage is TRBV7-9 and J usage is TRBJ2-7; 7 positions match TRBD1. Looked up from germline, CDR1 is SEHNR and CDR2 is FQNEAQ (reference sequence). CDR3 length equals 14 residues. Trimming took 4 bases from V and 0 from J; bases not matched to a gene: 3. The CDR3 spells CASSSTGSSYEQYF. The CDR3 DNA is TGTGCCAGCAGCTCGACAGGGAGCTCCTACGAGCAGTACTTC.

The genes are TRBV9 and TRBJ2-5; 8 positions agree with TRBD1. The germline CDR1 and CDR2 sequences are SGDLS and YYNGEE. V gave up 4 bases and J gave up 2 bases; unmatched junction bases: 13. This CDR3 is built from 17 residues. CDR3: CASSRRSGQAQQETQYF. As DNA, the CDR3 is TGTGCCAGCAGCCGGAGGTCGGGACAGGCCCAACAAGAGACCCAGTACTTC.

The chain links TRBV9 to TRBJ2-7; perhaps TRBD2 as D (5 bases). Germline V gene lookup returns CDR1 SGDLS and CDR2 YYNGEE. With 0 bases removed from V and 6 bases from J, the gap between germline ends came to 13 bases. The CDR3 length is 14 residues. CDR3 region: CASSVAMGSFEQYF. In nucleotides, the CDR3 is TGTGCCAGCAGCGTAGCAATGGGGAGTTTCGAGCAGTACTTC.

The genes are TRBV7-9 and TRBJ2-3; TRBD1 matches 8 bases. Germline loops: CDR1 SEHNR, CDR2 FQNEAQ (reference sequence). This CDR3 has 13 amino acids. The V segment lost 10 bases and the J segment 1 base; nucleotides outside the gene matches: 4. The chain's CDR3 is CATQGAGTDTQYF. The CDR3 nucleotides read TGTGCCACCCAGGGGGCGGGCACAGATACGCAGTATTTT.

The genes are TRBV20-1 and TRBJ2-7; TRBD1 agrees at 12 bases. The CDR3 has 13 residues. Germline CDR1 and CDR2: DFQATT and SNEGSKA (reference sequence). V lost 5 bases and J lost 7; bases outside the gene matches: 6. For the CDR3, the DNA is TGCAGTGCTCCCGGGACAGGGGGCGCGGAGCAGTACTTC. Its translation: CSAPGTGGAEQYF.

The V and J genes are TRBV5-6 and TRBJ2-1; D might be TRBD2 (6 bases). With 1 base removed from V and 10 bases from J, the gap between germline ends came to 12 bases. CDR3 length: 13 amino acids. Germline V gene data show CDR1 as SGHDT and CDR2 as YYEEEE. In DNA form, the CDR3 reads TGTGCCAGCAGCTTGCAACTAGCTCGGGAGCAGTTCTTC. Encoded protein: CASSLQLAREQFF. Variable domain in full (rest from reference TRBV5-6 and TRBJ2-1): DAGVTQSPTHLIKTRGQQVTLRCSPKSGHDTVSWYQQALGQGPQFIFQYYEEEERQRGNFPDRFSGHQFPNYSSELNVNALLLGDSALYLCASSLQLAREQFFGPGTRLTVL.

This clonotype occurred once. V and J are TRBV3-1 and TRBJ1-4; D is uncertain. CDR3 length equals 13 residues. V lost 4 bases and J 8 bases, leaving 11 bases between the germline ends. From germline, CDR1 is LGHDT and CDR2 YNNKEL (reference sequence). CDR3: CASSLRTEEKLFF. The DNA of the CDR3 is TGTGCCAGCAGCCTGCGGACGGAAGAAAAACTGTTTTTT.

This clonotype came up once. The chain employs TRBV7-3 and TRBJ2-5; D perhaps matches TRBD2 (6 bases). This CDR3 spans 13 amino acids. Germline V gives CDR1 SGHTA, CDR2 FQGTGA. The V gene lost 0 bases and the J gene lost 7 bases, with 9 bases spanning the gap. CDR3 sequence: CASSLTSGGTQYF. CDR3 sequence (DNA): TGTGCCAGCAGCTTAACTAGCGGCGGGACCCAGTACTTC.

This chain links TRBV27 with TRBJ2-2, with no clear D. CDR1 is MNHEY and CDR2 is SMNVEV in the germline V gene (reference sequence). The V gene lost 5 bases and the J gene lost 3 bases, with 13 bases spanning the gap. CDR3 size: 15 residues. This CDR3 reads CASSPGPKDTGELFF. CDR3 in DNA: TGTGCCAGCAGTCCTGGACCGAAAGACACCGGGGAGCTGTTTTTT.

The V gene is TRBV29-1, the J gene TRBJ2-3; D is possibly TRBD2 (6 bases). CDR3 length equals 11 residues. Germline CDR1 reads SQVTM; CDR2 reads ANQGSEA. The V end lost 6 bases, the J end lost 5 bases, and 9 bases lay between the germline ends. The CDR3 loop reads CSVVGGDTQYF. In DNA form, the CDR3 reads TGCAGCGTGGTCGGGGGAGATACGCAGTATTTT.

The J gene is TRBJ1-1, the V gene TRBV20-1; D possibly corresponds to TRBD1 (5 bases). This CDR3 spans 14 amino acids. The V end was cut by 4 bases, the J end by 2 bases, with 14 bases between. Looked up from germline, CDR1 is DFQATT and CDR2 is SNEGSKA (reference sequence). CDR3 DNA sequence: TGCAGTGCTACCCTGGGCGGGGGAAACACTGAAGCTTTCTTT. Its translation: CSATLGGGNTEAFF.

This sequence joins TRBV4-1 and TRBJ2-1; D may match TRBD1 or TRBD2 (7 bases each). In germline, CDR1 is MGHRA, CDR2 YSYEKL. The CDR3 runs to 16 residues. With 3 bases removed from V and 14 bases from J, the gap between germline ends came to 26 bases. The CDR3 DNA reads as TGCGCCAGCAGCCACATTCTAGACAGGGAGGGGGTAAAGGAGTTCTTC. Translating it yields CASSHILDREGVKEFF.

The CDR3 here is CASSPQGKEYGYTF. CDR3 coding DNA: TGCGCCAGCAGCCCACAGGGGAAGGAGTATGGCTACACCTTC. The chain employs TRBV4-3 and TRBJ1-2; 7 positions agree with TRBD1. V lost 4 bases to trimming and J lost 5 bases; unmatched junction nucleotides: 7. Germline V gene data show CDR1 as LGHNA and CDR2 as YSLEER. The CDR3 has 14 residues.

The chain couples TRBV5-1 to TRBJ1-1; D uncertain. CDR1 and CDR2 from the germline V gene are SGHRS and YFSETQ. The CDR3 has 14 amino acids. Trimming stripped 0 bases from V and 1 base from J, with 7 bases between. The CDR3 sequence: CASSLGAPNTEAFF. DNA for the CDR3: TGCGCCAGCAGCTTGGGGGCTCCGAACACTGAAGCTTTCTTT.

The V gene is TRBV20-1, the J gene TRBJ2-5; no reliable D call. Germline V lookup: CDR1 DFQATT, CDR2 SNEGSKA (reference sequence). V lost 7 bases to trimming and J lost 1 base, with 10 bases between them. This CDR3 spans 12 amino acids. CDR3 sequence reads: CSGRLSQETQYF. DNA for the CDR3: TGCAGTGGACGGTTGTCCCAAGAGACCCAGTACTTC.